The 5 T cell receptor beta chains below come from one sample, sequenced in a study of blood T cell repertoires in COVID-19. Only in-frame clones appear in the TCRdb table, and some are missing; sequencing was by immunoSEQ multiplex PCR. Of 200,000 or so clones in the sample, about 87% were seen once. The specimen sequenced was PBMCs or T cells enriched from blood (not recorded which). The receptor set was obtained from a woman between 25 and 40 years old who had recovered from COVID-19.

The chain employs TRBV19 and TRBJ2-5; TRBD1 matches at 8 bases. This CDR3 comprises 16 residues. With 5 bases clipped from V and 3 bases from J, the junction kept 11 bases outside the gene matches. Germline CDR1 LNHDA, CDR2 SQIVND (reference sequence). CDR3 amino acids: CASSEWYAGGEETQYF. CDR3 sequence (DNA): TGTGCCAGTAGTGAATGGTACGCAGGGGGCGAAGAGACCCAGTACTTC.

The genes are TRBV12-3 or TRBV12-4 and TRBJ2-2; D is unclear. The CDR3 sequence is 13 residues long. Trimming cost V 2 bases and J 5 bases, with 6 bases left between them. The CDR3, as DNA: TGTGCCAGCAGTTTAATGTCAACCGGGGAGCTGTTTTTT. Translating gives CASSLMSTGELFF.

This chain connects TRBV4-3 to TRBJ2-3; D is perhaps TRBD1 (5 bases). Trimming shortened V by 1 base and J by 3 bases, and 17 bases separated the two germline ends. CDR1 is LGHNA and CDR2 is YSLEER in the germline V gene. There are 17 residues in the CDR3. The CDR3 sequence: CASSQGFKARATDTQYF. Written as DNA, the CDR3 is TGCGCCAGCAGCCAAGGGTTTAAGGCCAGGGCGACAGATACGCAGTATTTT.

This clone has a single count. The V and J genes are TRBV18 and TRBJ1-4, with D perhaps TRBD1 (5 bases). The CDR3 length is 16 residues. The V end was cut by 3 bases, the J end by 4 bases, with 15 bases between. From germline, CDR1 is KGHSH and CDR2 LQKENI. DNA for the CDR3: TGTGCCAGCTCACCTCGGGAGGGGCCCCTTAATGAAAAACTGTTTTTT. It encodes CASSPREGPLNEKLFF.

The chain is built from TRBV5-1 and TRBJ1-1; TRBD1 aligns across 7 bases. CDR1 and CDR2 from the germline V gene are SGHRS and YFSETQ. The CDR3 is 13 amino acids. V lost 3 bases and J lost 5; bases outside the gene matches: 4. CDR3 nucleotide sequence: TGCGCCAGCAGCTCAAGACAGGGAACTGAAGCTTTCTTT. Its translation is CASSSRQGTEAFF.